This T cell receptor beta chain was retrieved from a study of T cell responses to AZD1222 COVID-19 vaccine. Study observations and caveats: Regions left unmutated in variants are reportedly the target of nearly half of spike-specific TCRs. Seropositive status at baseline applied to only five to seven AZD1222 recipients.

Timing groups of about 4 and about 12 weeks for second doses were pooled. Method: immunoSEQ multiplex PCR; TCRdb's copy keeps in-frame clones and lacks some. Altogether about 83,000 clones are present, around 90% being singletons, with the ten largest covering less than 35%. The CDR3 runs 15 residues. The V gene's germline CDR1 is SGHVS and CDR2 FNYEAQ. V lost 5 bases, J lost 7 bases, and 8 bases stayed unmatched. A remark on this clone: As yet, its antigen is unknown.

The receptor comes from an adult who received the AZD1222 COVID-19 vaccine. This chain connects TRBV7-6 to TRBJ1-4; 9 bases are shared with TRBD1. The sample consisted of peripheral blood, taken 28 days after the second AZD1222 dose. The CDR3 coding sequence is TGTGCCAGCAGCAAGTTACAGGGGGCGGCTGAAAAACTGTTTTTT. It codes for CASSKLQGAAEKLFF.